The TCR beta chain described here comes from a study of T cells after yellow fever vaccination. TCRdb reanalysed the 5' RACE reads using MiXCR and keeps one entry per CDR3 protein. The data contain around 350,000 distinct CDR3 sequences, around a tenth of them singletons. This clonotype was detected only a few times. Germline V lookup: CDR1 LGHNA, CDR2 YSLEER. The CDR3 loop spans 15 amino acids. The V end lost 4 bases, the J end lost 2 bases, and 9 bases lay between the germline ends. The chain carries TRBV4-3 and TRBJ2-6, with unresolved D. The sample was PBMCs, taken on the day of the first yellow fever vaccination. The sequence was obtained from a young man who received the YFV17D yellow fever vaccine. CDR3 nucleotide sequence: TGCGCCAGCAGCCGCTCTGGGGCTGGGGCCAACGTCCTGACTTTC. Protein product: CASSRSGAGANVLTF.